The text below deals with one TCR beta chain. This specimen comes from a study of blood T cell repertoires in COVID-19. The table came from immunoSEQ multiplex PCR; TCRdb's copy has only in-frame clones and leaves some out. The sample holds about 100,000 clones, approximately 93% seen once. V was pared by 1 base and J by 8 bases, with 13 bases between. Germline CDR1 SGHDN, CDR2 FVKESK. This CDR3 has 14 residues. The chain combines TRBV14 with TRBJ2-3, with D possibly matching TRBD1 (5 bases). Sequencing was done on a sample of peripheral blood. The source is a man aged 50-59 years with active COVID-19. The CDR3 loop reads CASSQVGQSPTQYF. CDR3 sequence (DNA): TGTGCCAGCAGCCAAGTTGGACAATCACCTACGCAGTATTTT.